Listed below are T cell receptor beta chains from one sample, sequenced in a study of blood T cell repertoires in COVID-19. Sequencing used immunoSEQ multiplex PCR; TCRdb keeps in-frame clones, though not all of them. The sample lists roughly 220,000 clones; approximately 80% were seen once. The sequenced sample consisted of PBMCs or T cells enriched from blood (not recorded which). The origin of the receptors is a middle-aged man who had recovered from COVID-19. Each CDR3 is given with its conserved first and last residue. The D gene is left open where the match is weak. Only part of the rows carry a size: once, few, many, or a class if the clone is expanded.

CDR3 DNA	CDR3 protein	D gene	J gene	V gene	clone size
TGTGCCAGCAGCTTATTGTGGGCCCCTACGGATGAGCAGTTCTTC	CASSLLWAPTDEQFF	-	TRBJ2-1	TRBV7-3	-
TGTGCCAGCAGTTCCGAAAGGCCGGGGGTGACTTATACGCAGTATTTT	CASSSERPGVTYTQYF	-	TRBJ2-3	TRBV6-5	-
TGTGCCAGCTCACCAAAGCCGGGGGTCCGGCGAACTGAAGCTTTCTTT	CASSPKPGVRRTEAFF	-	TRBJ1-1	TRBV18	-
TGTGCCAGTAGTAGAACTAGCGGGGGTGATGGTGTTCCCGGGGAGCTGTTTTTT	CASSRTSGGDGVPGELFF	TRBD2	TRBJ2-2	TRBV19	-
TGTGCCAGCAGCGTGGACAGGGCTTCTGGAAACACCATATATTTT	CASSVDRASGNTIYF	TRBD1	TRBJ1-3	TRBV5-4	once
TGCAGTGCTACTGGGGGGACAGGCCTGTTCTTC	CSATGGTGLFF	TRBD1	TRBJ2-1	TRBV20-1	-
TGTGCCAGCAGTGTGATGCACGGGAGCTCTGGAAACACCATATATTTT	CASSVMHGSSGNTIYF	-	TRBJ1-3	TRBV6-1	-
TGTGCCAGCAGCCCCCTAACAGGGTTCTATGGCTACACCTTC	CASSPLTGFYGYTF	-	TRBJ1-2	TRBV3-1/TRBV3-2	-
TGCGCCAGCAGGGGGGGGAATGAGCAGTTCTTC	CASRGGNEQFF	TRBD2	TRBJ2-1	TRBV5-1	-
TGTGCCAGCAGCGCGGACAGGTGGGCCAGTGAGCAGTTCTTC	CASSADRWASEQFF	TRBD1	TRBJ2-1	TRBV7-3	-
TGTGCCAGCAGTCGAGTCGGTTACGGCTACACCTTC	CASSRVGYGYTF	-	TRBJ1-2	TRBV12-3/TRBV12-4	-
TGTGCCAGCAACCCGGGACTCACGGGGTACAATGAGCAGTTCTTC	CASNPGLTGYNEQFF	-	TRBJ2-1	TRBV2	-
TGCGCCAGCAGCTTGGATGTAAATCAGCCCCAGCATTTT	CASSLDVNQPQHF	-	TRBJ1-5	TRBV5-1	few
TGTGCCAGCAGCTTGGGAACGGGAAGGAACTATGGCTACACCTTC	CASSLGTGRNYGYTF	-	TRBJ1-2	TRBV13	-
TGTGCCAGCAGCTACCGGGCAGGGAGGTACAATGAGCAGTTCTTC	CASSYRAGRYNEQFF	-	TRBJ2-1	TRBV7-9	-
TGTGCCAGCAGTTTGGGCCTTGGGAGTGGAAATCAGCCCCAGCATTTT	CASSLGLGSGNQPQHF	-	TRBJ1-5	TRBV28	-
TGCAGCGTCCAGGGGGCAGACGGCTACAATGAGCAGTTCTTC	CSVQGADGYNEQFF	TRBD1	TRBJ2-1	TRBV29-1	-
TGTGCCAGCAGTTTGGCGGGGGCCTTCTATGAGCAGTTCTTC	CASSLAGAFYEQFF	-	TRBJ2-1	TRBV28	-
TGCGCCAGCAGCCAACTCTCCAGCGAAGAGCAGTACTTC	CASSQLSSEEQYF	-	TRBJ2-7	TRBV4-1	-
TGTGCCAGCAGCACGGCTAGCGGGAGGTACAATGAGCAGTTCTTC	CASSTASGRYNEQFF	TRBD2	TRBJ2-1	TRBV7-2	-
TGTGCCAGCAGTCCGGGACAGAACACTGAAGCTTTCTTT	CASSPGQNTEAFF	-	TRBJ1-1	TRBV7-3	-
TGCGCCAGCAGCGCTGATACAGATAGCAATCAGCCCCAGCATTTT	CASSADTDSNQPQHF	-	TRBJ1-5	TRBV5-1	-
TGCAGCGTCCGACGGAGCCCTACCACTGAAGCTTTCTTT	CSVRRSPTTEAFF	-	TRBJ1-1	TRBV29-1	-
TGTGCCAGTAGTTATCGTACAGGGTCCAATAATTCACCCCTCCACTTT	CASSYRTGSNNSPLHF	-	TRBJ1-6	TRBV19	-
TGTGCCAGCAGCTCGGGACTAGCGGGAGAGACCCAGTACTTC	CASSSGLAGETQYF	TRBD2	TRBJ2-5	TRBV7-8	-
TGTGCCAGCAGCCGGGATTTCACTGAAGCTTTCTTT	CASSRDFTEAFF	-	TRBJ1-1	TRBV7-9	-
TGTGCCAGCAGTCTTCGGACACAGCAAGAGACCCAGTACTTC	CASSLRTQQETQYF	-	TRBJ2-5	TRBV27	-
TGTGCCAGCAGCCCCTGGGGCGGTAAGGATTCACCCCTCCACTTT	CASSPWGGKDSPLHF	-	TRBJ1-6	TRBV3-1/TRBV3-2	-
TGCGCCAGCAGCTTGGCCGGCGGGGATCAGCCCCAGCATTTT	CASSLAGGDQPQHF	-	TRBJ1-5	TRBV5-1	few
TGTGCCAGCAGTGGTGAGGGGGCGGTGGGGACCCGGTACTTC	CASSGEGAVGTRYF	TRBD1	TRBJ2-5	TRBV2	-
TGTGCCAGCAGTTCCCGGGAAGGCGGGGATACGCAGTATTTT	CASSSREGGDTQYF	-	TRBJ2-3	TRBV6-6	-
TGTGCCAGCGGGAACCGGGACATTCCGCACGAGCAGTACTTC	CASGNRDIPHEQYF	-	TRBJ2-7	TRBV28	-
TGTGCCAGCAGGAGGACTAGCGGGAGATTAGGGACCCAGTACTTC	CASRRTSGRLGTQYF	TRBD2	TRBJ2-5	TRBV27	-